Listed below are T cell receptor beta chains from one sample, sequenced in a study of blood T cells in healthy people across ages. TCRdb re-called the 5' RACE reads with MiXCR, one entry per CDR3 protein. This table holds roughly 560,000 distinct CDR3 sequences, nearly 25% found once. The data also belong to a second study, concerning T cells of mothers and their children.

Sequencing input: blood. All receptors derive from a boy younger than 18 in good health. Each CDR3 is given with its conserved first and last residue. A D gene is named only where the DNA matches it firmly. Part of the rows lack a size; the others show once, few, many or a class for expanded clones.

CASSLEGGTLAKNIQYF	TGTGCCAGCAGTTTAGAAGGAGGGACCCTAGCCAAAAACATTCAGTACTTC	-	-	TRBV12-3/TRBV12-4	TRBJ2-4
CASSLGLASTDTQYF	TGTGCCAGCAGTTTAGGGCTGGCTAGCACAGATACGCAGTATTTT	many	-	TRBV12-3/TRBV12-4	TRBJ2-3
CASSPRIAGNQETQYF	TGTGCCAGCTCACCCCGTATAGCGGGAAACCAAGAGACCCAGTACTTC	-	TRBD2	TRBV18	TRBJ2-5
CASDAGTGSPQGSYNSPLHF	TGTGCCAGCGATGCCGGGACAGGGTCACCCCAGGGCTCCTATAATTCACCCCTCCACTTT	-	TRBD1	TRBV28	TRBJ1-6
CASSYLSTGGTDEQYF	TGTGCCAGCAGTTACCTCTCGACAGGGGGTACGGACGAGCAGTACTTC	few	TRBD1	TRBV6-7	TRBJ2-7
CSVASGTGEVYGYTF	TGCAGCGTAGCCTCCGGGACAGGGGAGGTTTATGGCTACACCTTC	-	TRBD1	TRBV29-1	TRBJ1-2
CANRPGVRAGSDTQYF	TGTGCCAACCGGCCCGGGGTGAGGGCGGGCTCAGATACGCAGTATTTT	few	-	TRBV2	TRBJ2-3
CASSPGRRGLRTEAFF	TGTGCCAGCAGTCCCGGTAGAAGGGGATTAAGGACTGAAGCTTTCTTT	few	-	TRBV14	TRBJ1-1
CSVAEASEQYF	TGCAGCGTGGCCGAAGCCTCCGAGCAGTACTTC	many	-	TRBV29-1	TRBJ2-7
CSVESNRGQGKLFF	TGCAGCGTGGAGAGTAACAGGGGGCAGGGAAAACTGTTTTTT	-	TRBD1	TRBV29-1	TRBJ1-4
CSAGRRQETQYF	TGCAGTGCTGGACGACGACAAGAGACCCAGTACTTC	few	-	TRBV20-1	TRBJ2-5
CASSNSRLAVQRELFF	TGTGCCAGTAGTAATTCTCGACTAGCGGTTCAGAGGGAGCTGTTTTTT	-	TRBD2	TRBV19	TRBJ2-2
CASSYSVVQSIANYGYTF	TGTGCCAGCAGTTACTCCGTGGTACAGTCTATTGCTAACTATGGCTACACCTTC	-	-	TRBV6-5	TRBJ1-2
CASSLLLGTSGYNEQFF	TGTGCCAGCAGCCTCCTATTGGGGACTAGCGGGTACAATGAGCAGTTCTTC	-	TRBD2	TRBV11-2	TRBJ2-1
CASSQEAGADTQYF	TGCGCCAGCAGCCAAGAGGCAGGGGCAGATACGCAGTATTTT	-	-	TRBV4-1	TRBJ2-3
CASSQDLPSSHETQYF	TGTGCCAGCAGCCAAGATTTGCCTTCCTCGCATGAGACCCAGTACTTC	-	-	TRBV3-1	TRBJ2-5
CASRTTEGSYEQYF	TGTGCCAGCAGAACTACCGAAGGGTCCTACGAGCAGTACTTC	-	-	TRBV6-2/TRBV6-3	TRBJ2-7
CASSQEGSGSSYNEQFF	TGCGCCAGCAGCCAAGAGGGGTCGGGTAGCTCCTACAATGAGCAGTTCTTC	few	-	TRBV4-1	TRBJ2-1
CSARSSGDGELFF	TGCAGTGCTAGATCCAGCGGGGACGGGGAGCTGTTTTTT	few	TRBD2	TRBV20-1	TRBJ2-2
CASSQEQGGHTDTQYF	TGTGCCAGCAGCCAAGAACAGGGTGGACACACAGATACGCAGTATTTT	-	-	TRBV14	TRBJ2-3
CASSPGTGDLEPQHF	TGTGCCAGCAGCCCCGGGACAGGCGATTTAGAGCCCCAGCATTTT	-	TRBD1	TRBV27	TRBJ1-5
CASSKAQGIQPQHF	TGTGCCAGCAGCAAAGCCCAGGGGATTCAGCCCCAGCATTTT	-	-	TRBV28	TRBJ1-5
CASSHGGTLGGYGEQFF	TGTGCCAGCAGCCATGGAGGGACCCTGGGGGGCTACGGTGAGCAGTTCTTC	-	-	TRBV3-1	TRBJ2-1
CSACSGLAKNIQYF	TGCAGTGCTTGTAGCGGGCTAGCCAAAAACATTCAGTACTTC	few	TRBD2	TRBV20-1	TRBJ2-4